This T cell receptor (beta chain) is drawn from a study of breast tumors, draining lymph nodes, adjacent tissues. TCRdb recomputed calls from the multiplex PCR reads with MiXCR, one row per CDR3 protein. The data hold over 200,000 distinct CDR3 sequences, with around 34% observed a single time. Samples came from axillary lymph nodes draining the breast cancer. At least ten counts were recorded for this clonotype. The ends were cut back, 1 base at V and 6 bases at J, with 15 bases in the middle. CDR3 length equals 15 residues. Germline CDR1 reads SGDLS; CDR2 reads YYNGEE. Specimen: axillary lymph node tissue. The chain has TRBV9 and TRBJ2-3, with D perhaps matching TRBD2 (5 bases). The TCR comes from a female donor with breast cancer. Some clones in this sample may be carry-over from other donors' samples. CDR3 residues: CASSVTGLARDTQYF. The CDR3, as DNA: TGTGCCAGCAGCGTAACCGGACTCGCTCGGGATACGCAGTATTTT.